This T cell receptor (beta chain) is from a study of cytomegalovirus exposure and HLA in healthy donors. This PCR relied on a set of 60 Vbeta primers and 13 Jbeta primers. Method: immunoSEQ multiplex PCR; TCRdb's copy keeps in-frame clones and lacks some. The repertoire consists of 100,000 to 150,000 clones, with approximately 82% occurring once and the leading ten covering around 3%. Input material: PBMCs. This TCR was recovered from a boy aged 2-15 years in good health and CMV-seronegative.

For the CDR3, the DNA is TGTGCCAGCAGCTTAGACGGGACAGGGTCGGCCGAGCAGTACTTC. Residues: CASSLDGTGSAEQYF. This chain uses TRBV7-2 with TRBJ2-7, with TRBD1 matching over 9 bases. The junction had 7 bases not matched to a gene; V was cut back by 1 base and J by 6 bases. The V gene's germline CDR1 is SGHTA and CDR2 FQGNSA. The CDR3 consists of 15 residues.